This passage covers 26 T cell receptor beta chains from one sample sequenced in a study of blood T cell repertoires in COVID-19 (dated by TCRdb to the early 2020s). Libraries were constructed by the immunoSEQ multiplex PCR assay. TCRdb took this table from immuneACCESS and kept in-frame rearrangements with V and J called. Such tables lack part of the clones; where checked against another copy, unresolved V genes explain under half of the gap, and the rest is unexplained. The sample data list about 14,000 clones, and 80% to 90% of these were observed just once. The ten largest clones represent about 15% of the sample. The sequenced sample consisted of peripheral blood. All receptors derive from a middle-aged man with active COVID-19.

The CDR3 loop reads CASSLGGLAGAEQFF. The CDR3 bases are TGTGCCAGCAGCTTAGGGGGCCTAGCGGGGGCCGAGCAGTTCTTC. The chain uses TRBV11-3 and TRBJ2-1, with 10 nucleotides matching TRBD2. CDR3 length: 15 residues. Germline trimming cut 1 base from V and 10 bases from J; bases unmatched to any gene: 7. Germline-derived CDR1 and CDR2 are SGHNT and YENEEA.

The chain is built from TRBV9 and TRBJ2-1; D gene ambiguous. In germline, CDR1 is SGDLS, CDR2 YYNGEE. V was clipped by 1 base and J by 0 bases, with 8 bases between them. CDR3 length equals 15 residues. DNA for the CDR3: TGTGCCAGCAGCGTACTGGCTAGCTCCTACAATGAGCAGTTCTTC. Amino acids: CASSVLASSYNEQFF.

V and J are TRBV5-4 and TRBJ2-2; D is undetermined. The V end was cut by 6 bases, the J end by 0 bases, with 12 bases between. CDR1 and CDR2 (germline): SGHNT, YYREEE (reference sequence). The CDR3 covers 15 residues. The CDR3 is CASKPENANTGELFF. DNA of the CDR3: TGTGCCAGCAAACCAGAAAATGCGAACACCGGGGAGCTGTTTTTT.

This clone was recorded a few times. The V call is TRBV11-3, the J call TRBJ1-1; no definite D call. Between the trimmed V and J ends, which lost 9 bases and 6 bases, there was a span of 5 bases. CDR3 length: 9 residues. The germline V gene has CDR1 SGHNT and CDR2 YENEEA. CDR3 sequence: CARGPEAFF. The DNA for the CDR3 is TGTGCCAGGGGCCCTGAAGCTTTCTTT.

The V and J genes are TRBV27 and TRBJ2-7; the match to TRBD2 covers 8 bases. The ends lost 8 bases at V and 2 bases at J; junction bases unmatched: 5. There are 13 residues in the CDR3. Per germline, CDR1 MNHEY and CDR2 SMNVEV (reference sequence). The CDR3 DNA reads TGTGCCAGCGGGGCGGGAGGTGCCTACGAGCAGTACTTC. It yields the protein CASGAGGAYEQYF.

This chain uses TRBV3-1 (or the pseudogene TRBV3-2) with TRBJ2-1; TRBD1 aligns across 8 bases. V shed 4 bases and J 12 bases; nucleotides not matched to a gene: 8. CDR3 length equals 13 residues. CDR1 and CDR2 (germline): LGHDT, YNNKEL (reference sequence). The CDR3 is CASSPTPGTGQFF. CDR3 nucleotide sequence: TGTGCCAGCAGCCCCACACCCGGGACAGGGCAGTTCTTC.

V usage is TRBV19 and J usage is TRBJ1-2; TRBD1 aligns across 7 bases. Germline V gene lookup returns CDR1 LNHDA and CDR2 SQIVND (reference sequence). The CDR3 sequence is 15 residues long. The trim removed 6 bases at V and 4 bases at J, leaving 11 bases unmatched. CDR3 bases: TGTGCCAGTAGCCGAGGGGACAGACCTTTCTATGGCTACACCTTC. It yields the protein CASSRGDRPFYGYTF.

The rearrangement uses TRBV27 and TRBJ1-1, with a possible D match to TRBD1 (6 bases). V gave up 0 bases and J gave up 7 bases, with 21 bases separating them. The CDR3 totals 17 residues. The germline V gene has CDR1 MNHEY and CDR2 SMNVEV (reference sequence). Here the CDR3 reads CASSLSKSKGVSNEAFF. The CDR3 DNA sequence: TGTGCCAGCAGTTTATCGAAGTCAAAGGGGGTTTCGAATGAAGCTTTCTTT.

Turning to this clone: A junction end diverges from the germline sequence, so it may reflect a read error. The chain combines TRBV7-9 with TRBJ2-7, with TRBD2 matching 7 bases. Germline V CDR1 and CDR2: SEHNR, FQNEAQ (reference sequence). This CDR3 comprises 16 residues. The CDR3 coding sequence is TGTGCCAGCAGCCCAACCTCACCCGGAGACATTCCTCGGGGGGTCTTC. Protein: CASSPTSPGDIPRGVF.

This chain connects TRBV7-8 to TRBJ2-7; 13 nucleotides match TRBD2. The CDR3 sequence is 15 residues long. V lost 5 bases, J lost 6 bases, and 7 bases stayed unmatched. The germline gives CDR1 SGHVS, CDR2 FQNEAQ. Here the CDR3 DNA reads TGTGCCAGCAGCCTCGGACTAGCGGGGGACGGCGAGCAGTACTTC. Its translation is CASSLGLAGDGEQYF.

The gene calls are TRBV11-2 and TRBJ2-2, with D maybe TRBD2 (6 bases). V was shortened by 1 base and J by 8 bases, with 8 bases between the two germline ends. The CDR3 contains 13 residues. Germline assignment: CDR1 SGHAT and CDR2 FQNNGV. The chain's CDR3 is CASSLVGGGELFF. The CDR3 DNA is TGTGCCAGCAGCTTAGTGGGAGGTGGGGAGCTGTTTTTT.

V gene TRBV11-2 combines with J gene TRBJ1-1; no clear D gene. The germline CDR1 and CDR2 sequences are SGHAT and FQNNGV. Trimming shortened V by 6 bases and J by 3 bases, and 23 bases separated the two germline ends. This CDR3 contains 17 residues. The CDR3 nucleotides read TGTGCCAGCAGTTCGGTCCCGGGTCCGACTCCTGACACTGAAGCTTTCTTT. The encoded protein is CASSSVPGPTPDTEAFF.

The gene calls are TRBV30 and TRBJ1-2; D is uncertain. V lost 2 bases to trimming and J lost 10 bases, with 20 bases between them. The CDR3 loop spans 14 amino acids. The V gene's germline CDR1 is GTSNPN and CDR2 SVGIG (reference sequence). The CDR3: CAWSRSWTVKFYTF. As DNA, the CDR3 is TGTGCCTGGAGTAGATCATGGACTGTAAAATTCTACACCTTC.

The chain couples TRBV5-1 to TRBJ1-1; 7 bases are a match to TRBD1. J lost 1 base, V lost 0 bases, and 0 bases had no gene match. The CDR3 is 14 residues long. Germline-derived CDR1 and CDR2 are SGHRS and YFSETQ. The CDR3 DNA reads TGCGCCAGCAGCTTGGAGGGGGCGAACACTGAAGCTTTCTTT. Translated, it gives CASSLEGANTEAFF.

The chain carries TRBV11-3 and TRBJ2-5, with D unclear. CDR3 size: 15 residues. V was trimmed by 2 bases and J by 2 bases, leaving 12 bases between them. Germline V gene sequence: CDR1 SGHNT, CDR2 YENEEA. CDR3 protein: CASSLTYLSQETQYF. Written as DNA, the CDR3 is TGTGCCAGCAGCTTAACTTACTTGTCTCAAGAGACCCAGTACTTC.

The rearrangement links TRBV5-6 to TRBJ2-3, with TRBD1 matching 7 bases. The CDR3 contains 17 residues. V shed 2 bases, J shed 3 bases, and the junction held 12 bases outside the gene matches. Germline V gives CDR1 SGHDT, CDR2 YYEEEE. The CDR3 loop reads CASSLDLRGRGTDTQYF. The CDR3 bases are TGTGCCAGCAGCTTAGATCTCAGAGGCAGGGGGACAGATACGCAGTATTTT.

CDR3 DNA: TGTGCCAGCAGCACTACAGGTGTCGGGGCTTTCTTT. This codes for CASSTTGVGAFF. The chain couples TRBV6-5 to TRBJ1-1, with D possibly TRBD1 on 5 matching bases. The CDR3 has 12 amino acids. The germline V and J ends were trimmed by 6 bases and 11 bases, with 16 bases remaining between them. CDR1 is MNHEY and CDR2 is SVGAGI in the germline V gene.

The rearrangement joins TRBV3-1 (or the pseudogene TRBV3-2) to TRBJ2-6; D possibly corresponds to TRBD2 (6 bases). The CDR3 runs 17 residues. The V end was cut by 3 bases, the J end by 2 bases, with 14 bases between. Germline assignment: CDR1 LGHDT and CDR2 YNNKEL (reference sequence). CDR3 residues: CASSQGLSVAGANVLTF. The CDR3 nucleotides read TGTGCCAGCAGCCAGGGACTCTCGGTTGCTGGGGCCAACGTCCTGACTTTC.

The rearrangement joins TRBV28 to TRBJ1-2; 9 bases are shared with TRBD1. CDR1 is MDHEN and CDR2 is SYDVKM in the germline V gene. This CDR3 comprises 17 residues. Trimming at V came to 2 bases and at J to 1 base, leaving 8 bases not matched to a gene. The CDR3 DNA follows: TGTGCCAGCAGTTTAATAGGACAGGGGAAGAATAACTATGGCTACACCTTC. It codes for CASSLIGQGKNNYGYTF.

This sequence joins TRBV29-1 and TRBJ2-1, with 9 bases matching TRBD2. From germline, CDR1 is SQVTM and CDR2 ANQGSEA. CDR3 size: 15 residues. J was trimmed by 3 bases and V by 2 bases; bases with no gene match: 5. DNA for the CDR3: TGCAGCGTTGAATCGACTAGCGGAAACTACAATGAGCAGTTCTTC. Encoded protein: CSVESTSGNYNEQFF.

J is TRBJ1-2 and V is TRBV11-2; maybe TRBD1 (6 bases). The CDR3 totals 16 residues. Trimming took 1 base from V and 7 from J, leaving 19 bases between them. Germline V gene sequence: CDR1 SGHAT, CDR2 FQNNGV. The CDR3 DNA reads TGTGCCAGCAGCTTAGGGGGCACGGGCAGGGGAGTTGGCTACACCTTC. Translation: CASSLGGTGRGVGYTF.

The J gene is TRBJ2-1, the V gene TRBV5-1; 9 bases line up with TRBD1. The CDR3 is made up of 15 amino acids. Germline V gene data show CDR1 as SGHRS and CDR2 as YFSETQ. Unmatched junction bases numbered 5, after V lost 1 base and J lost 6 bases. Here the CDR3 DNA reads TGCGCCAGCAGCTTGACTTTGGGACAGGGCAATGAGCAGTTCTTC. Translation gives CASSLTLGQGNEQFF.

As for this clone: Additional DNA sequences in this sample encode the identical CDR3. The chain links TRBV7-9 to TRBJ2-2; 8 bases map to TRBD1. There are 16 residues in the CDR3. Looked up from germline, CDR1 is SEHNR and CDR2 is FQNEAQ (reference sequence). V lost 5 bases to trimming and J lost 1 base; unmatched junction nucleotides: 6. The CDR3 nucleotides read TGTGCCAGCAGCCCCGGGACAGGACGGAACACCGGGGAGCTGTTTTTT. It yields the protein CASSPGTGRNTGELFF.

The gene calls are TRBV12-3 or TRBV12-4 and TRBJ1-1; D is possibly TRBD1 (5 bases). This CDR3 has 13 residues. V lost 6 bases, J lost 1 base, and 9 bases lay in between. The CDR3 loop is CASRLQENTEAFF. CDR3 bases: TGTGCCAGCAGACTACAGGAGAACACTGAAGCTTTCTTT.

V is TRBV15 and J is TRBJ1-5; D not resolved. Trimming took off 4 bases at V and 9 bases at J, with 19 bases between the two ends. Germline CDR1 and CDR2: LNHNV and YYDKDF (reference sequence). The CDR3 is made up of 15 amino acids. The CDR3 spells CATSIDKLFSSPQHF. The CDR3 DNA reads TGTGCCACCAGCATCGATAAACTGTTTAGTTCGCCCCAGCATTTT.

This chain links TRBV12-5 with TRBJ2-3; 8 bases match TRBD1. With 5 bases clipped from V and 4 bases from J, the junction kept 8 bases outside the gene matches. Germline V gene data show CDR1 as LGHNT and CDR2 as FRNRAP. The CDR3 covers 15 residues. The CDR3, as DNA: TGTGCTAGTGGTCCCGGGACAGGCTCAGCAGATACGCAGTATTTT. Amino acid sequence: CASGPGTGSADTQYF.